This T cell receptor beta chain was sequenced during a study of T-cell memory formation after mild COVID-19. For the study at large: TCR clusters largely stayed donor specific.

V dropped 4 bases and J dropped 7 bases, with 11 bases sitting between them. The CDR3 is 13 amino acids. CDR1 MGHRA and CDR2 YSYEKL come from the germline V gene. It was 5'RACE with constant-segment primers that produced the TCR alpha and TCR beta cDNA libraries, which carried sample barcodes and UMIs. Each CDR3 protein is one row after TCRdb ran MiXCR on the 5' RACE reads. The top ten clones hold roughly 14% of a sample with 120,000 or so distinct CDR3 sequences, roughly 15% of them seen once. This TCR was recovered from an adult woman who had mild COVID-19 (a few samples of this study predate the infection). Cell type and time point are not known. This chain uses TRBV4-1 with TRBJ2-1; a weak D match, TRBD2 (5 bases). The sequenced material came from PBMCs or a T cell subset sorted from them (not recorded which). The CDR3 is CASSLRIANEQFF. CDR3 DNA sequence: TGCGCCAGCAGCCTCAGGATAGCGAATGAGCAGTTCTTC.